A selection of T cell receptor beta chains follows, all from one sample in a study of shared clonotypes between healthy human individuals. This table comes from immunoSEQ multiplex PCR, and its TCRdb copy is limited to in-frame clones, with some not included. The profile shows roughly 1,500,000 clones, less than 99% of them singletons. The sample consisted of naive CD4+ T cells sorted from blood. Source of these receptors: a man aged 25 to 45 in good health. Both conserved end residues are part of each CDR3. The order of the fields is clone size, V gene, D gene, J gene, CDR3 DNA, CDR3 protein. A D gene is named only where the DNA matches it firmly. Size is omitted from some rows. Given values are once, few, many or a class for expanded clones.

abundance: -
v_gene: TRBV14
d_gene: TRBD1
j_gene: TRBJ1-2
CDR3nt: TGTGCCAGCAGCCGGACAGGGGTGAACTATGGCTACACCTTC
CDR3aa: CASSRTGVNYGYTF

abundance: -
v_gene: TRBV18
d_gene: -
j_gene: TRBJ1-5
CDR3nt: TGTGCCAGCTCACCACAGGAAAGCAATCAGCCCCAGCATTTT
CDR3aa: CASSPQESNQPQHF

abundance: -
v_gene: TRBV7-2
d_gene: -
j_gene: TRBJ2-1
CDR3nt: TGTGCCAGCAGCTTAGGGTTTACTAGAGGAGGGCATGAGCAGTTCTTC
CDR3aa: CASSLGFTRGGHEQFF

abundance: -
v_gene: TRBV27
d_gene: TRBD1
j_gene: TRBJ2-7
CDR3nt: TGTGCCAGCAGTACTCCAGGGGGCCCCTACGGCTACGAGCAGTACTTC
CDR3aa: CASSTPGGPYGYEQYF

abundance: -
v_gene: TRBV5-1
d_gene: TRBD1
j_gene: TRBJ1-2
CDR3nt: TGCGCCAGCAGCCCCGGGACAGGGGGGAAGTATGGCTACACCTTC
CDR3aa: CASSPGTGGKYGYTF

abundance: -
v_gene: TRBV2
d_gene: -
j_gene: TRBJ2-7
CDR3nt: TGTGCCGTCCAAGAAAGTTTCCTCTACGAGCAGTACTTC
CDR3aa: CAVQESFLYEQYF

abundance: -
v_gene: TRBV7-9
d_gene: -
j_gene: TRBJ2-1
CDR3nt: TGTGCCAGCAGCTTAAGGTCGGTACCAACCAATGAGCAGTTCTTC
CDR3aa: CASSLRSVPTNEQFF

abundance: -
v_gene: TRBV6-1
d_gene: -
j_gene: TRBJ2-2
CDR3nt: TGTGCCAGCAGTCCGACTCCCCTGTGGGGGGGGGAGCTGTTTTTT
CDR3aa: CASSPTPLWGGELFF

abundance: -
v_gene: TRBV19
d_gene: -
j_gene: TRBJ2-1
CDR3nt: TGTGCCAGTATTGCGGGAAAAAGCTCCTACAATGAGCAGTTCTTC
CDR3aa: CASIAGKSSYNEQFF

abundance: once
v_gene: TRBV30
d_gene: TRBD1
j_gene: TRBJ1-1
CDR3nt: TGTGCCTGGAGAGACAGGGGGAACACTGAAGCTTTCTTT
CDR3aa: CAWRDRGNTEAFF

abundance: -
v_gene: TRBV6-5
d_gene: -
j_gene: TRBJ1-1
CDR3nt: TGTGCCAGCAGTTACCGACACCTGGGTGGGAACACTGAAGCTTTCTTT
CDR3aa: CASSYRHLGGNTEAFF

abundance: -
v_gene: TRBV28
d_gene: -
j_gene: TRBJ1-5
CDR3nt: TGTGCCAGCAGTTTCGGGGCAGGGATCCGTCAGCCCCAGCATTTT
CDR3aa: CASSFGAGIRQPQHF

abundance: -
v_gene: TRBV5-1
d_gene: -
j_gene: TRBJ1-1
CDR3nt: TGCGCCAGCAGCTTGGATCTCCAGGGTCGGACTGAAGCTTTCTTT
CDR3aa: CASSLDLQGRTEAFF

abundance: -
v_gene: TRBV7-9
d_gene: -
j_gene: TRBJ1-1
CDR3nt: TGTGCCAGCAGCTTAGTAGAGGGGACTGAAGCTTTCTTT
CDR3aa: CASSLVEGTEAFF

abundance: -
v_gene: TRBV2
d_gene: -
j_gene: TRBJ2-7
CDR3nt: TGTGCCAGCAGTGCCCCCGGGGAGCAGTACTTC
CDR3aa: CASSAPGEQYF

abundance: -
v_gene: TRBV5-1
d_gene: -
j_gene: TRBJ2-5
CDR3nt: TGCGCCAGCAGCTGGGGAACACAGGGAGGAGAGACCCAGTACTTC
CDR3aa: CASSWGTQGGETQYF